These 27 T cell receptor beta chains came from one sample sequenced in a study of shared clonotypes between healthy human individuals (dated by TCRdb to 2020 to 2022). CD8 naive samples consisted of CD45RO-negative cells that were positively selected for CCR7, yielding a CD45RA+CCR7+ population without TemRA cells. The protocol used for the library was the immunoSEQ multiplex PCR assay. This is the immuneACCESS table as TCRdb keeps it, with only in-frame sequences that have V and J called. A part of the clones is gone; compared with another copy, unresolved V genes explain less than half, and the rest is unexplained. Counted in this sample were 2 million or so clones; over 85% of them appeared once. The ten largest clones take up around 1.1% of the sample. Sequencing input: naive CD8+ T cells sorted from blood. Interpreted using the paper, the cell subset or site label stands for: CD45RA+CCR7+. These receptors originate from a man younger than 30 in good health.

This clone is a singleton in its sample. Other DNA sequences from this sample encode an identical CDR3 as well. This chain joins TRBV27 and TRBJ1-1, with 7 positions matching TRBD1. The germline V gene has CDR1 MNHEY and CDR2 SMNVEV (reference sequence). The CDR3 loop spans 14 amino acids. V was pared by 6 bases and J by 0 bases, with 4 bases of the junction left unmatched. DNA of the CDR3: TGTGCCAGCAGCCTACAGGGGCTGAACACTGAAGCTTTCTTT. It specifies CASSLQGLNTEAFF.

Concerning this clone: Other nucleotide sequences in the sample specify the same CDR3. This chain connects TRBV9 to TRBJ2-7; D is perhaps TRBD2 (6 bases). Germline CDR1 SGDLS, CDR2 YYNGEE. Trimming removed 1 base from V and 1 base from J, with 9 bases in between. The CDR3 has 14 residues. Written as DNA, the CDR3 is TGTGCCAGCAGCGTATCGGCGGGATCCTACGAGCAGTACTTC. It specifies CASSVSAGSYEQYF.

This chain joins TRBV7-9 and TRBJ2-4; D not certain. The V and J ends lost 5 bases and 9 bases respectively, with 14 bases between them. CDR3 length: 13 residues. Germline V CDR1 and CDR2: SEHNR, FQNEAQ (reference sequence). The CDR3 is CASSPALMSIQYF. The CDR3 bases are TGTGCCAGCAGCCCCGCGTTGATGAGCATTCAGTACTTC.

CDR3: CASSDGDLVTEAFF. CDR3 sequence (DNA): TGTGCCAGCAGCGATGGGGACCTCGTCACTGAAGCTTTCTTT. The gene calls are TRBV7-9 and TRBJ1-1; maybe TRBD1 (5 bases). CDR1 SEHNR and CDR2 FQNEAQ come from the germline V gene (reference sequence). This CDR3 has 14 amino acids. Trimming removed 5 bases at V and 4 bases at J, with 14 bases between.

CDR3 sequence: CASRTGGSYEQYF. In DNA form, the CDR3 reads TGTGCCAGCAGGACTGGGGGTTCCTACGAGCAGTACTTC. The chain links TRBV5-6 to TRBJ2-7; D is tentatively TRBD1 or TRBD2 (5 bases each). The CDR3 is 13 amino acids. Germline loops: CDR1 SGHDT, CDR2 YYEEEE. Between the trimmed V and J ends, which lost 5 bases and 1 base, there was a span of 10 bases.

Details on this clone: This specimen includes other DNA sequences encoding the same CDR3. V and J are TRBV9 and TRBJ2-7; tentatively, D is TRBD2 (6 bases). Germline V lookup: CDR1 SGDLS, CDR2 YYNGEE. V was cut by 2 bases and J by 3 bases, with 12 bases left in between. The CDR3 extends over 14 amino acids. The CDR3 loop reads CASSVAGGDYEQYF. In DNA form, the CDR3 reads TGTGCCAGCAGCGTTGCCGGGGGAGACTACGAGCAGTACTTC.

The CDR3 DNA reads TGCGCCAGCAGCCAAGAGGCTAGCGGGAGGGCCGAGGGCATCCAAGAGACCCAGTACTTC. This codes for CASSQEASGRAEGIQETQYF. V gene TRBV4-3 combines with J gene TRBJ2-5; 12 nucleotides align to TRBD2. V lost 0 bases to trimming and J lost 1 base; unmatched junction nucleotides: 12. Germline V lookup: CDR1 LGHNA, CDR2 YSLEER. This CDR3 is 20 amino acids long.

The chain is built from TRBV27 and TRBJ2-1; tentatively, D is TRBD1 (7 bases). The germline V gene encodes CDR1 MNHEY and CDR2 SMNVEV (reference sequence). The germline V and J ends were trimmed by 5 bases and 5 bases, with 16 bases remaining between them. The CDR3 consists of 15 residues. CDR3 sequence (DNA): TGTGCCAGCAGTACCCGGGACAGCGGGCACAATGAGCAGTTCTTC. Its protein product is CASSTRDSGHNEQFF.

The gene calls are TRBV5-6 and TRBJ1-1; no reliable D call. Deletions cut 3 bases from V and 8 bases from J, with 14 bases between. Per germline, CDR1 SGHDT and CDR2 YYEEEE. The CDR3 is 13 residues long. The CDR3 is CASSYPGEGEAFF. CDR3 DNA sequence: TGTGCCAGCAGCTACCCCGGGGAAGGGGAAGCTTTCTTT.

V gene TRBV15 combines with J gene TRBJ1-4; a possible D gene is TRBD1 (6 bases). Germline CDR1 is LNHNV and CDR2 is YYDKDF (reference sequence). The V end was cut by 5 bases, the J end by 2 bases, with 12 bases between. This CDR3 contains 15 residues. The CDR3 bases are TGTGCCACCAGCGACCGGGACATCACTAATGAAAAACTGTTTTTT. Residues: CATSDRDITNEKLFF.

The CDR3, as DNA: TGTGCCTGGAACCCCCGGGCAGGGGCCAACGTCCTGACTTTC. Amino acids: CAWNPRAGANVLTF. V gene TRBV30 combines with J gene TRBJ2-6; D not resolved. Looked up from germline, CDR1 is GTSNPN and CDR2 is SVGIG (reference sequence). CDR3 length: 14 residues. The ends were cut back, 4 bases at V and 4 bases at J, with 11 bases in the middle.

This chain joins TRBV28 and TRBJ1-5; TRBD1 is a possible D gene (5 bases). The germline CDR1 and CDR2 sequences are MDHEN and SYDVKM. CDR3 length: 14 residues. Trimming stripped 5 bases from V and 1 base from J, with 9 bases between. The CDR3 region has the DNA TGTGCCAGCAGTGGGCAGGGAAGCAATCAGCCCCAGCATTTT. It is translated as CASSGQGSNQPQHF. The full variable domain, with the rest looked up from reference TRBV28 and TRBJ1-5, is DVKVTQSSRYLVKRTGEKVFLECVQDMDHENMFWYRQDPGLGLRLIYFSYDVKMKEKGDIPEGYSVSREKKERFSLILESASTNQTSMYLCASSGQGSNQPQHFGDGTRLSIL.

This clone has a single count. CDR3 protein: CATRGGQSDTEAFF. CDR3 sequence (DNA): TGTGCCACCAGGGGGGGACAGTCAGACACTGAAGCTTTCTTT. The chain combines TRBV15 with TRBJ1-1; 7 nucleotides agree with TRBD1. The CDR3 totals 14 residues. V was pared by 6 bases and J by 3 bases, with 7 bases of the junction left unmatched. CDR1 and CDR2 (germline): LNHNV, YYDKDF (reference sequence).

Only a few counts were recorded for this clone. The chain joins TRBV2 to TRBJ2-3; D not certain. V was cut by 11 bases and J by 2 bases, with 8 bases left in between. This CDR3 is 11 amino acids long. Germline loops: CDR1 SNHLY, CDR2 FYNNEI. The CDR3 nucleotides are TGTGCCTCTATGACCACAGATACGCAGTATTTT. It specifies CASMTTDTQYF.

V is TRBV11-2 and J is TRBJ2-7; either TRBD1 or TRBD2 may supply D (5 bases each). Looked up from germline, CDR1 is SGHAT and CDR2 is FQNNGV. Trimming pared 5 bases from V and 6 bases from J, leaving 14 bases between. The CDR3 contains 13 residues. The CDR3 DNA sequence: TGTGCCAGCAGCCAATCCGTCGGGGCCGAGCAGTACTTC. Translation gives CASSQSVGAEQYF.

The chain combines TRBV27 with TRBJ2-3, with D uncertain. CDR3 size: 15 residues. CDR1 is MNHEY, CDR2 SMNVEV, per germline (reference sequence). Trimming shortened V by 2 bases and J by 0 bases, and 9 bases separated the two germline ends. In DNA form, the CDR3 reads TGTGCCAGCAGTTTAATCTGGGGTAGCACAGATACGCAGTATTTT. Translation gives CASSLIWGSTDTQYF.

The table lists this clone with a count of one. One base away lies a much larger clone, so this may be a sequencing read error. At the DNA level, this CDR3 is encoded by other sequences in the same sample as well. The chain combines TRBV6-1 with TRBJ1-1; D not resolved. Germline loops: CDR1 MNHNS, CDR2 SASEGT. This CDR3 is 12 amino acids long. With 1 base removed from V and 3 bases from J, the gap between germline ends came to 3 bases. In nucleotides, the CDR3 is TGTGCCAGCAGTGAAGGGTACACTGAAGCTTTCTTT. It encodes CASSEGYTEAFF.

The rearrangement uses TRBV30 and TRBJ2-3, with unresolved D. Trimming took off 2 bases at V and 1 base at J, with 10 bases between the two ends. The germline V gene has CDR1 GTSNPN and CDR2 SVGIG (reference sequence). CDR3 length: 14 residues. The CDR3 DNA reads TGTGCCTGGAGTCACTCTGGCGGCACAGATACGCAGTATTTT. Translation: CAWSHSGGTDTQYF.

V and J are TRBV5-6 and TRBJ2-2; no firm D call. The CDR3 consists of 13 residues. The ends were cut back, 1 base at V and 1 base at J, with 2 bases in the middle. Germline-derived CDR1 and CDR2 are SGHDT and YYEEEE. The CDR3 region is CASSLWNTGELFF. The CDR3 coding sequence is TGTGCCAGCAGCTTGTGGAACACCGGGGAGCTGTTTTTT.

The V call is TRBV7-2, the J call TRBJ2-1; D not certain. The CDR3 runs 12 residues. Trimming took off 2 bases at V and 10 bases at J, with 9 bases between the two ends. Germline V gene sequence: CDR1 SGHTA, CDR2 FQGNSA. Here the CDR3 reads CASSLLRQEQFF. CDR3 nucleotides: TGTGCCAGCAGCTTACTTCGGCAGGAGCAGTTCTTC.

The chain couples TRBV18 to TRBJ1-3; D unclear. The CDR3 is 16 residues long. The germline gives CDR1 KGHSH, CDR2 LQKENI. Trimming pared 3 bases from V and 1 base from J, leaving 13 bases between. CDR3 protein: CASSPWVDLSGNTIYF. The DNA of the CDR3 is TGTGCCAGCTCACCGTGGGTAGACCTTTCTGGAAACACCATATATTTT. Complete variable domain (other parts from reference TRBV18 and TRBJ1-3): NAGVMQNPRHLVRRRGQEARLRCSPMKGHSHVYWYRQLPEEGLKFMVYLQKENIIDESGMPKERFSAEFPKEGPSILRIQQVVRGDSAAYFCASSPWVDLSGNTIYFGEGSWLTVV.

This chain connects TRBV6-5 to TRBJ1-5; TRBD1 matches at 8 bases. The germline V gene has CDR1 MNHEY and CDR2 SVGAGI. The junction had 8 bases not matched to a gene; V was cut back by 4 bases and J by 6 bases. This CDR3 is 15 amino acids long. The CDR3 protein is CASSSLTGGGQPQHF. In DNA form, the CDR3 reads TGTGCCAGCAGTTCCCTTACAGGGGGAGGTCAGCCCCAGCATTTT.

CDR3 in DNA: TGTGCCAGCAGTTACTCGGGTGGGGCAGGGAACACTGAAGCTTTCTTT. Its translation is CASSYSGGAGNTEAFF. This chain uses TRBV6-6 with TRBJ1-1; D is perhaps TRBD1 (5 bases). Per the germline V gene, CDR1 is MNHNY and CDR2 is SVGAGI (reference sequence). Trimming removed 0 bases from V and 1 base from J, with 12 bases in between. There are 16 residues in the CDR3.

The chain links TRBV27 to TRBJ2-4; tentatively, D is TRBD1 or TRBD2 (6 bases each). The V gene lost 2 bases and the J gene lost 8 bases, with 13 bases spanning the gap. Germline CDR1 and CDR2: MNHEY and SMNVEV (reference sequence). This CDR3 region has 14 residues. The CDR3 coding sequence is TGTGCCAGCAGTTTAGGGGGGCATGAGGACATTCAGTACTTC. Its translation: CASSLGGHEDIQYF.

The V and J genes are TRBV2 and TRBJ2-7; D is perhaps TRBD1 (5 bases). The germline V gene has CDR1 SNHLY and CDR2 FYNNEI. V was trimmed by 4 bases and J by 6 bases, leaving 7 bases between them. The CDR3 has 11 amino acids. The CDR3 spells CASSGQFEQYF. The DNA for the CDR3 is TGTGCCAGCAGTGGACAGTTCGAGCAGTACTTC.

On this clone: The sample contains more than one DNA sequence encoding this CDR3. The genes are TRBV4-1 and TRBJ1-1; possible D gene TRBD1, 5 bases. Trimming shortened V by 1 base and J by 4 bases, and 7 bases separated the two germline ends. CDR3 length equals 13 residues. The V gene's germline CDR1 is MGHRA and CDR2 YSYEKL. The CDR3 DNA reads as TGCGCCAGCAGCCAAGTCGGGGCCACTGAAGCTTTCTTT. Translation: CASSQVGATEAFF.

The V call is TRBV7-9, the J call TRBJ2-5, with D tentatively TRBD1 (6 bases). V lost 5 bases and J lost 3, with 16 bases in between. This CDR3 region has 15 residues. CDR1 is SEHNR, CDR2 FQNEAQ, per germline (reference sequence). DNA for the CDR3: TGTGCCAGCAGCCGACCGGGACAAACAGAAGAGACCCAGTACTTC. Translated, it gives CASSRPGQTEETQYF. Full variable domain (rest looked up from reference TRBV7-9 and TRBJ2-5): DTGVSQNPRHKITKRGQNVTFRCDPISEHNRLYWYRQTLGQGPEFLTYFQNEAQLEKSRLLSDRFSAERPKGSFSTLEIQRTEQGDSAMYLCASSRPGQTEETQYFGPGTRLLVL.